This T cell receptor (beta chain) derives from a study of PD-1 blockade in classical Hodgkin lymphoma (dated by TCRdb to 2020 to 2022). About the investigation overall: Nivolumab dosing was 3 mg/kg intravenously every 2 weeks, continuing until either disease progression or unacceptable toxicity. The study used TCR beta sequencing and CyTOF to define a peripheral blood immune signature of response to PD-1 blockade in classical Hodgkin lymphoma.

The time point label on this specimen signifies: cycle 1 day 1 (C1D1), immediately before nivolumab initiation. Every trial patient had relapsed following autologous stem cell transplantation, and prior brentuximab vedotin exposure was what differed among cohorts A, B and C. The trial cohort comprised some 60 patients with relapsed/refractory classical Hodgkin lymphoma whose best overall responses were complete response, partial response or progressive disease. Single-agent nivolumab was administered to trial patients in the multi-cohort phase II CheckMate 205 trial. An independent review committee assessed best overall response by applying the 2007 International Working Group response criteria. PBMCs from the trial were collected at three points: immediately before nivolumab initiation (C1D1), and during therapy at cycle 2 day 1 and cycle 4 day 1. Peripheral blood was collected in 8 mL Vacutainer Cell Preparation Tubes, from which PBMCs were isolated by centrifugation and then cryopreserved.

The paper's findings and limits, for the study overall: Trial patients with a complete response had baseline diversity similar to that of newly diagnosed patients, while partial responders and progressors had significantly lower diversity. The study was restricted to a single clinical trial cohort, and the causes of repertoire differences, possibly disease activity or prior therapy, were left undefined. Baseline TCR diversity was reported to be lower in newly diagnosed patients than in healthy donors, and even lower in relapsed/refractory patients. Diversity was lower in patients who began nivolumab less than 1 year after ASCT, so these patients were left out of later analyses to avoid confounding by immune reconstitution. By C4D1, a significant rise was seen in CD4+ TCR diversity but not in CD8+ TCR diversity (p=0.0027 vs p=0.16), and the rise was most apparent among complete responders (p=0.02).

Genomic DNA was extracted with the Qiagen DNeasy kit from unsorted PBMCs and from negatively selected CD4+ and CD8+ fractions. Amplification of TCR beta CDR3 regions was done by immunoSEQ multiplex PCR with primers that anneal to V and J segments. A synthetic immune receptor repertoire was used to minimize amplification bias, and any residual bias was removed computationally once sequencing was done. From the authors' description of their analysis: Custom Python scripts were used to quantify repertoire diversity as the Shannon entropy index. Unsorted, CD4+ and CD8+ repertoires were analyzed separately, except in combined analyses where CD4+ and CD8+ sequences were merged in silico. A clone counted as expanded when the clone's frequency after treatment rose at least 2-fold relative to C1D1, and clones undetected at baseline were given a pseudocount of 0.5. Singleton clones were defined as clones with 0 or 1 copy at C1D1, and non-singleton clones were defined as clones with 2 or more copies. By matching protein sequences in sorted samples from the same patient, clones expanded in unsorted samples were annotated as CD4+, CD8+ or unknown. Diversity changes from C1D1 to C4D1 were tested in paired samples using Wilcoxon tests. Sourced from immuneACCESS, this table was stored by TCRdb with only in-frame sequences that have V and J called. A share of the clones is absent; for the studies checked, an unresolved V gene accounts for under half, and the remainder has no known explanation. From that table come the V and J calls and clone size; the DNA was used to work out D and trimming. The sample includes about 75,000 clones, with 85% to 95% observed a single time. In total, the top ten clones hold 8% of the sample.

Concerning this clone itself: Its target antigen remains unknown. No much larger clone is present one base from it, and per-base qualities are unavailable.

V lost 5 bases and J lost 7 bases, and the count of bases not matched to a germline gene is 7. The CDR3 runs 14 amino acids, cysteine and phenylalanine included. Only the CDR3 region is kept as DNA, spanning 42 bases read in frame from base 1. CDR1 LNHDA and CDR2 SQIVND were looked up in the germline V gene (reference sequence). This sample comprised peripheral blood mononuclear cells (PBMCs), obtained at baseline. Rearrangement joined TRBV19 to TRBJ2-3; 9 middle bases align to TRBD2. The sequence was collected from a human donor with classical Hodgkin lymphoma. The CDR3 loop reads CASSETSGSNTQYF. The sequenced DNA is TGTGCCAGTAGTGAGACTAGCGGATCCAATACGCAGTATTTT.